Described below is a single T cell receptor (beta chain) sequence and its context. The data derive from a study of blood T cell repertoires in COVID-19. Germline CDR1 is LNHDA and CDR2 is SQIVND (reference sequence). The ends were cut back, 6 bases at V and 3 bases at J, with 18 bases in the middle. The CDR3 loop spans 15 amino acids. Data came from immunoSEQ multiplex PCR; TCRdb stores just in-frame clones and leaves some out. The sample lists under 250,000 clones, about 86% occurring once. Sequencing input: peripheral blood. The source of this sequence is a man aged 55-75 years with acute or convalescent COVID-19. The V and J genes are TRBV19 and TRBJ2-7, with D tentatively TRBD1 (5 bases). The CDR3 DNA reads TGTGCCAGTAGCCACCCATCCAGGGCGGTCTACGAGCAGTACTTC. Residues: CASSHPSRAVYEQYF.